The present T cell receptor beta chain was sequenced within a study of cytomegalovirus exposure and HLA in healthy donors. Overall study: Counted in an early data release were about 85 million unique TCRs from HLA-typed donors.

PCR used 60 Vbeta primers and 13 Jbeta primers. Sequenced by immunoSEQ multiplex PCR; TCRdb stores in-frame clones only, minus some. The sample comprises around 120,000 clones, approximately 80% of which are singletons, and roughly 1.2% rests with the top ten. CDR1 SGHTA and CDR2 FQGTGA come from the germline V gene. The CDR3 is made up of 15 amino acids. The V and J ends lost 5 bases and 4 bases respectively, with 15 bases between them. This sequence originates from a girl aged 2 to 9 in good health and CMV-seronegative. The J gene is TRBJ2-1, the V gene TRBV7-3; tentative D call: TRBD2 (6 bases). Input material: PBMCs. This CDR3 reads CASSDGGPVYNEQFF. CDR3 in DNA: TGTGCCAGCAGCGACGGAGGGCCGGTATACAATGAGCAGTTCTTC.